The 11 T cell receptor beta chains presented below share a single source sample, sequenced in a study of CD8+ T cells in alopecia areata. cDNA serving as the sequencing template came from extracted, reverse transcribed RNA. Only in-frame clones appear in the TCRdb table, and some are missing; sequencing was by immunoSEQ multiplex PCR. The profile shows 140,000 to 150,000 clones, around 47% of them singletons. The sequenced sample consisted of CD4+ T cells sorted from blood. These receptors were taken from a human donor with alopecia areata.

This clone was counted between two and nine times. The chain carries TRBV10-3 and TRBJ2-3, with 7 bases identical to TRBD2. Trimming cost V 7 bases and J 4 bases; bases outside gene matches: 8. The germline V gene encodes CDR1 ENHRY and CDR2 SYGVKD. The CDR3 covers 14 residues. The CDR3 bases are TGTGCCATCACTCCCCAGCGGGACCCAGATACGCAGTATTTT. Protein: CAITPQRDPDTQYF.

V is TRBV18 and J is TRBJ2-3; a possible D gene is TRBD2 (6 bases). The CDR3 extends over 15 amino acids. CDR1 KGHSH and CDR2 LQKENI come from the germline V gene. Trimming left V 3 bases short and J 4 bases short, with 14 bases between. CDR3 sequence reads: CASSPGGRRPDTQYF. Here the CDR3 DNA reads TGTGCCAGCTCACCGGGAGGACGTCGTCCAGATACGCAGTATTTT.

This chain uses TRBV2 with TRBJ2-7, with 7 bases matching TRBD2. Germline CDR1 is SNHLY and CDR2 is FYNNEI. With 5 bases clipped from V and 2 bases from J, the junction kept 6 bases outside the gene matches. This CDR3 has 14 amino acids. The CDR3 sequence: CASSWQRGPYEQYF. The CDR3 DNA reads TGTGCCAGCAGTTGGCAGCGGGGTCCCTACGAGCAGTACTTC. Full variable domain (remainder filled in from reference TRBV2 and TRBJ2-7): EPEVTQTPSHQVTQMGQEVILRCVPISNHLYFYWYRQILGQKVEFLVSFYNNEISEKSEIFDDQFSVERPDGSNFTLKIRSTKLEDSAMYFCASSWQRGPYEQYFGPGTRLTVT.

The rearrangement uses TRBV30 and TRBJ1-1; D unclear. Germline V gene sequence: CDR1 GTSNPN, CDR2 SVGIG (reference sequence). The CDR3 spans 12 residues. The V gene lost 3 bases and the J gene lost 1 base, with 6 bases spanning the gap. For the CDR3, the DNA is TGTGCCTGGAGCCCAGCGAACACTGAAGCTTTCTTT. This sequence encodes CAWSPANTEAFF.

The V and J genes are TRBV30 and TRBJ1-2, with TRBD1 as a possible D gene (5 bases). Germline V gene data show CDR1 as GTSNPN and CDR2 as SVGIG (reference sequence). This CDR3 region has 12 residues. The V gene lost 1 base and the J gene lost 8 bases, with 11 bases spanning the gap. The CDR3 region has the DNA TGTGCCTGGAGTGGAGGGGCCGGGGGCTACACCTTC. It yields the protein CAWSGGAGGYTF.

The gene calls are TRBV29-1 and TRBJ2-1, with 10 bases lining up with TRBD2. This CDR3 is built from 13 residues. The V and J ends lost 4 bases and 8 bases, in that order; junction bases with no gene match: 5. The germline V gene encodes CDR1 SQVTM and CDR2 ANQGSEA. CDR3 residues: CSVGSSGRYEQFF. CDR3 coding DNA: TGCAGCGTTGGGAGTAGCGGGAGGTATGAGCAGTTCTTC.

This rearrangement joins TRBV9 to TRBJ2-4, with 7 nucleotides matching TRBD2. CDR3 size: 15 residues. Per germline, CDR1 SGDLS and CDR2 YYNGEE. V gave up 4 bases and J gave up 2 bases; unmatched junction bases: 6. In DNA form, the CDR3 reads TGTGCCAGCAGCCCATGGGAGGGAACCAAAAACATTCAGTACTTC. Its protein is CASSPWEGTKNIQYF.

The gene calls are TRBV30 and TRBJ1-1; D is undetermined. The germline V gene encodes CDR1 GTSNPN and CDR2 SVGIG (reference sequence). CDR3 size: 12 residues. Trimming took 1 base from V and 6 from J, leaving 9 bases between them. The CDR3 region has the DNA TGTGCCTGGAGTGAAATTAAGGCTGAAGCTTTCTTT. Its protein is CAWSEIKAEAFF.

The genes are TRBV20-1 and TRBJ2-1; 11 bases align to TRBD2. Looked up from germline, CDR1 is DFQATT and CDR2 is SNEGSKA (reference sequence). J gave up 12 bases and V 4 bases, and 2 bases lay outside the gene matches. The CDR3 has 11 amino acids. The CDR3 DNA sequence: TGCAGTGCTACAGGACTAGCGGGGCAGTTCTTC. Amino acid sequence: CSATGLAGQFF.

This clone has only a few counts. The rearrangement links TRBV29-1 to TRBJ2-3, with 7 bases identical to TRBD1. CDR3 size: 14 residues. J lost 8 bases, V lost 7 bases, and 15 bases had no gene match. Germline assignment: CDR1 SQVTM and CDR2 ANQGSEA. The CDR3 reads CSGSRDSDSGTQYF. CDR3 in DNA: TGCAGCGGGAGCCGGGACAGCGATTCGGGTACGCAGTATTTT.

Only a few counts were recorded for this clone. The chain is built from TRBV29-1 and TRBJ2-3; D is unclear. This CDR3 contains 11 residues. Trimming pared 7 bases from V and 3 bases from J, leaving 8 bases between. Germline CDR1 SQVTM, CDR2 ANQGSEA. This CDR3 is CSGVGTDTQYF. In nucleotides, the CDR3 is TGCAGCGGCGTGGGGACAGATACGCAGTATTTT.